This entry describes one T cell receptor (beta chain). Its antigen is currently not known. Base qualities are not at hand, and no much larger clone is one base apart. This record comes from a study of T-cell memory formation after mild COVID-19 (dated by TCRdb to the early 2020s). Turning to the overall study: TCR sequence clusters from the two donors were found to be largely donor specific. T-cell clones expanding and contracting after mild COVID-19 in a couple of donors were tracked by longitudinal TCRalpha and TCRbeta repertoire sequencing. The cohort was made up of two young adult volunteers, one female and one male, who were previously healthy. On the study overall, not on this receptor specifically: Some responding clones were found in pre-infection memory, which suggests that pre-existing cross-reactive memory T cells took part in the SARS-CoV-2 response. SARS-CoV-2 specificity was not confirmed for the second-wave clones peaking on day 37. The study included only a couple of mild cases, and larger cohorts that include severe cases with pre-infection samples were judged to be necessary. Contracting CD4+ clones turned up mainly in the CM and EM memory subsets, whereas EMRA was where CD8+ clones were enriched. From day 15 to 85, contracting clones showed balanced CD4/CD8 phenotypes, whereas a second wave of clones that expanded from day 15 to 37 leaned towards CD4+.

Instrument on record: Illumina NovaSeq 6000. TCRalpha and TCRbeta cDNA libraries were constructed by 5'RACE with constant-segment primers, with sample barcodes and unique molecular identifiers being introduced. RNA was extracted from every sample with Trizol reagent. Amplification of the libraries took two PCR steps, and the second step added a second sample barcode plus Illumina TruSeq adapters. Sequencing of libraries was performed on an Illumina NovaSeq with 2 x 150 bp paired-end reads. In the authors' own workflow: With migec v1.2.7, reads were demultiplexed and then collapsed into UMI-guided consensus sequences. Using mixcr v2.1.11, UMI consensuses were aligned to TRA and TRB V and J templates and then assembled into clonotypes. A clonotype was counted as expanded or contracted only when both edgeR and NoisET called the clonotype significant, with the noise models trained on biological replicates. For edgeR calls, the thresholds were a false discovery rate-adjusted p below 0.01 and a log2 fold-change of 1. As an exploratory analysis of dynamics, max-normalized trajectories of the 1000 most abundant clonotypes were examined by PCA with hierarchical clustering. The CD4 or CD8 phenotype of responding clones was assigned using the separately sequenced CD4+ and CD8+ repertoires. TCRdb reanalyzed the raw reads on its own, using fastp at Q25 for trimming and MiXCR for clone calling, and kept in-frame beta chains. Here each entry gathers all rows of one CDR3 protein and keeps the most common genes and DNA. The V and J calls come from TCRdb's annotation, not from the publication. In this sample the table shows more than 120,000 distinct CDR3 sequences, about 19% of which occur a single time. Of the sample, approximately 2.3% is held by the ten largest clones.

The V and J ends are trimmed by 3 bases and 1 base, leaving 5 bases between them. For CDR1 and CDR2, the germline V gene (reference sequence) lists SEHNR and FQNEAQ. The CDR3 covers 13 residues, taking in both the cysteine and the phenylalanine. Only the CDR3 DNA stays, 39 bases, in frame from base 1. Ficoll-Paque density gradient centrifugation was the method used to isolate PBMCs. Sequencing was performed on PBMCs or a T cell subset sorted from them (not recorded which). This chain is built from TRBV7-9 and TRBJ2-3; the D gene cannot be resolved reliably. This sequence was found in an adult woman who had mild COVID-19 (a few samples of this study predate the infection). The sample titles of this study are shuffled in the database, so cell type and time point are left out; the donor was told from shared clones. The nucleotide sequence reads TGTGCCAGCAGCTTCACAGGCACAGATACGCAGTATTTT. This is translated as CASSFTGTDTQYF. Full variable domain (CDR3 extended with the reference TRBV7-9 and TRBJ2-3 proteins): DTGVSQNPRHKITKRGQNVTFRCDPISEHNRLYWYRQTLGQGPEFLTYFQNEAQLEKSRLLSDRFSAERPKGSFSTLEIQRTEQGDSAMYLCASSFTGTDTQYFGPGTRLTVL.